The T cell receptor (beta chain) under discussion was sequenced for a study of OX40 agonist ivuxolimab in advanced cancers. Notes on the research overall: Ivuxolimab was a fully human IgG2 agonistic monoclonal antibody targeting the costimulatory receptor OX40 (CD134). Partial responses occurred in three dose-escalation patients: two with cutaneous melanoma and one with hepatocellular carcinoma. Patients were allowed to have had prior anti-PD-1, anti-PD-L1 or anti-CTLA-4 therapy, and about 40% of the dose-escalation patients had been treated with checkpoint inhibitors. A male proportion of about 79% and a mean age of around 60 years, ranging from roughly 23 to 85, were recorded for the dose-escalation cohort. The paper describes the monotherapy dose-escalation part (N = 52 patients) of the phase I trial of ivuxolimab. Of the approximately 53 patients in dose escalation, 19 had hepatocellular carcinoma, some 15 had melanoma, 9 had renal cell carcinoma and 9 had head and neck cancer. Intravenous ivuxolimab was administered to patients every 2 weeks at six dose levels: 0.01, 0.1, 0.3, 1.5, 3 and 10 mg/kg. The point of sequencing TCRbeta in the periphery was to test whether ivuxolimab changed TCR sequence diversity and drove clonal T-cell expansion.

The trial excluded patients who had a history of autoimmune disease or were on systemic immunosuppression. Peripheral blood for TCR sequencing was collected from all dose cohorts at baseline, on cycle 4 day 1, and on cycle 7 day 1. Samples were obtained from an open-label, multicenter, first-in-human phase I dose-escalation trial of ivuxolimab. The trial enrolled adults with locally advanced or metastatic head and neck squamous cell, hepatocellular, melanoma or renal cell carcinoma. CD4+ and CD8+ T cells were sorted separately from peripheral blood before TCR sequencing. A note on this clone: No cognate antigen has been identified for it. It has no much larger one-base neighbor in the sample; base qualities were not kept.

Reading from cysteine to phenylalanine, the CDR3 counts 13 amino acids. Only the CDR3 portion is preserved as DNA: 39 bases, with reading frame beginning at the first base. CDR1 and CDR2, per the germline V gene, are KGHSH and LQKENI. V gives up 4 bases and J gives up 3 bases, and the segment between their germline ends measures 10 bases. Genomic DNA was extracted from sorted cells for sequencing of the TCRbeta CDR3 region. TCRbeta CDR3 regions were sequenced using the immunoSEQ Assay. TCRdb took over this immuneACCESS table, retaining in-frame rearrangements with V and J assigned. Such tables are incomplete; in checked studies, under half of the missing clones stem from an unresolved V gene, and the remainder is unexplained. In this sample the table shows 55,000 to 70,000 clones, over 85% of which occur a single time. The top ten clones comprise around 1% of the sample. General study outcomes and caveats: In the 0.1-3.0 mg/kg groups, partial responders were among the patients with the lowest normalized peripheral clonal expansion, particularly in CD8+ T cells. At doses of 0.1 to 3.0 mg/kg, clonal expansion of both CD4+ and CD8+ T cells in blood was seen between baseline and week 6. After ivuxolimab, more expanded clones were found on average in CD8+ T cells than in CD4+ T cells. Low levels of normalized T-cell clonal expansion were also seen in some nonresponding patients. The antigen specificity of the peripheral T cells that underwent clonal expansion was not determined.

This specimen consisted of CD4+ or CD8+ T cells sorted from blood, obtained in a trial of the OX40 agonist ivuxolimab. The V gene is TRBV18 and the J gene is TRBJ2-7, with no confident D gene call. The receptor was isolated from an adult with an advanced solid tumor such as melanoma, head and neck, liver or kidney cancer. The nucleotide sequence is given as TGTGCCAGCTCACAAACCTCGCGCTACGAGCAGTACTTC. It is translated as CASSQTSRYEQYF.